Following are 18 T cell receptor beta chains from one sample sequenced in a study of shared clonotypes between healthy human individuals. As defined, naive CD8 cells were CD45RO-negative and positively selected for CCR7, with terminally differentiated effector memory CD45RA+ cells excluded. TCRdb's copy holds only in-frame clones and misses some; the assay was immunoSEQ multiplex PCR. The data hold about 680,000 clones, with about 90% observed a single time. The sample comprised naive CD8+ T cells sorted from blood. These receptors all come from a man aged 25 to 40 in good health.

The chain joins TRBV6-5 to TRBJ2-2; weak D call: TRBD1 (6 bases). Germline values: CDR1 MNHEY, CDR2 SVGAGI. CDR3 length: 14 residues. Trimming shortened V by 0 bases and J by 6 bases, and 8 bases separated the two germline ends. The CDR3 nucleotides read TGTGCCAGCAGTTACTCGACAGGAGCCGGGGAGCTGTTTTTT. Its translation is CASSYSTGAGELFF.

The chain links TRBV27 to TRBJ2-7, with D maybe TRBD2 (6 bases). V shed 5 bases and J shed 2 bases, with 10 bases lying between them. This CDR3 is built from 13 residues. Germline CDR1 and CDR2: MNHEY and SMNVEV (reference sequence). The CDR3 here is CASSVAGTYEQYF. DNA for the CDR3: TGTGCCAGCAGTGTTGCGGGAACCTACGAGCAGTACTTC.

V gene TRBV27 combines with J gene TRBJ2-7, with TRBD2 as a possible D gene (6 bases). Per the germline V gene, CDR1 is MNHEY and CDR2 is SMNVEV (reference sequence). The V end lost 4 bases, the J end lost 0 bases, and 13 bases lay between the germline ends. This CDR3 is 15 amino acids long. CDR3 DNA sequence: TGTGCCAGCAGTTGGGGTAGCGGACGCTCCTACGAGCAGTACTTC. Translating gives CASSWGSGRSYEQYF.

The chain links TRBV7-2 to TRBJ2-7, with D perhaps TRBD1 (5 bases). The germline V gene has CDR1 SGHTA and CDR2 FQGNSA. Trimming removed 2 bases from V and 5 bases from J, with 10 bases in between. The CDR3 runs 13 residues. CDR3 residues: CASSLSGFDEQYF. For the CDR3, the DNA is TGTGCCAGCAGCTTATCAGGGTTCGACGAGCAGTACTTC.

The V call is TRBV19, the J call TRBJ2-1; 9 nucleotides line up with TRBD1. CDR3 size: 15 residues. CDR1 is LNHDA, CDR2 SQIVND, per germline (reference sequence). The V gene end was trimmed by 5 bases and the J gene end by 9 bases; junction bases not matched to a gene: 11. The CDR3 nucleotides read TGTGCCAGTAGTCCCGGGACAGGGTACGGGAGTGAGCAGTTCTTC. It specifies CASSPGTGYGSEQFF. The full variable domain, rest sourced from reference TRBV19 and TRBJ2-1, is DGGITQSPKYLFRKEGQNVTLSCEQNLNHDAMYWYRQDPGQGLRLIYYSQIVNDFQKGDIAEGYSVSREKKESFPLTVTSAQKNPTAFYLCASSPGTGYGSEQFFGPGTRLTVL.

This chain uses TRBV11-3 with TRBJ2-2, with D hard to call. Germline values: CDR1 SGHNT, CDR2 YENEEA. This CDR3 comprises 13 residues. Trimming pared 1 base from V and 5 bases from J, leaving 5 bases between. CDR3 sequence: CASSLGHTGELFF. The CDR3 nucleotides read TGTGCCAGCAGCTTAGGACATACCGGGGAGCTGTTTTTT.

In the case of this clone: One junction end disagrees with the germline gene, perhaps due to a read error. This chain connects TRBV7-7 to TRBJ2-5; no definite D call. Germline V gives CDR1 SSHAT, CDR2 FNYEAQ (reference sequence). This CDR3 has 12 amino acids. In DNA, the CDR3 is TGTGCTAGCAGCGCAAAACCTGGGACCCAGTACTTC. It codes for CASSAKPGTQYF.

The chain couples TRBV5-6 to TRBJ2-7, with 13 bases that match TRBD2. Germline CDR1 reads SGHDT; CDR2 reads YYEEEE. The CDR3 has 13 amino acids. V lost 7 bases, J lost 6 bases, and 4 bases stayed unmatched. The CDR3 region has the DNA TGTGCCAGCGGGACTAGCGGGAACTTCGAGCAGTACTTC. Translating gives CASGTSGNFEQYF.

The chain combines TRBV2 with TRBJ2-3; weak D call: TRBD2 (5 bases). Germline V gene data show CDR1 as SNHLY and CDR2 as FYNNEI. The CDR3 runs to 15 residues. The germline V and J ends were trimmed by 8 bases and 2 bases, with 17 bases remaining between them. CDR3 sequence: CASWANTRVTDTQYF. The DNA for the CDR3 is TGTGCCAGCTGGGCCAATACGAGGGTCACAGATACGCAGTATTTT.

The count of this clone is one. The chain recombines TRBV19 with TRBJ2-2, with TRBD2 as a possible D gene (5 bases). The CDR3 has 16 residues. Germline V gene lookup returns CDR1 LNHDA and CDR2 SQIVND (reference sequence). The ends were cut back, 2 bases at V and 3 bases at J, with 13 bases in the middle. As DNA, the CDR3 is TGTGCCAGTAGTATACCGGGTCGGCGGGACACCGGGGAGCTGTTTTTT. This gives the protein CASSIPGRRDTGELFF.

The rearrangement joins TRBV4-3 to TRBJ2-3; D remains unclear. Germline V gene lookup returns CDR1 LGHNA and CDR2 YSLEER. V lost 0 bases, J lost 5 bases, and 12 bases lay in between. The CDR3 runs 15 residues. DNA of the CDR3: TGCGCCAGCAGCCAAGAGTCTGGCTGGGAAGATACGCAGTATTTT. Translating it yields CASSQESGWEDTQYF.

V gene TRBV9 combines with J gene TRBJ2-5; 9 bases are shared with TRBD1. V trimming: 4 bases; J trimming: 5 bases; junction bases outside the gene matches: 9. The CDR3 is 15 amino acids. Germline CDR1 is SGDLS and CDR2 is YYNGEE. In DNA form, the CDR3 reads TGTGCCAGCAGCCTCCGGACAGGGGCCAGGGAGACCCAGTACTTC. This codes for CASSLRTGARETQYF.

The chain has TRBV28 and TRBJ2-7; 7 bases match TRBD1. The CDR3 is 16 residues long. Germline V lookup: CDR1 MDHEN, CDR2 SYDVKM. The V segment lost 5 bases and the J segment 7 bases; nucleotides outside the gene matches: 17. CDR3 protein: CASSLPPGTAFLEQYF. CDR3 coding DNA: TGTGCCAGCAGTCTCCCCCCCGGGACAGCCTTCTTGGAGCAGTACTTC. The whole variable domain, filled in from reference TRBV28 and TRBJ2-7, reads DVKVTQSSRYLVKRTGEKVFLECVQDMDHENMFWYRQDPGLGLRLIYFSYDVKMKEKGDIPEGYSVSREKKERFSLILESASTNQTSMYLCASSLPPGTAFLEQYFGPGTRLTVT.

The CDR3 sequence is CASSALTSEGQSWHNEQFF. CDR3 DNA: TGTGCCAGCAGTGCCCTTACTTCAGAAGGCCAAAGCTGGCACAATGAGCAGTTCTTC. The rearrangement joins TRBV27 to TRBJ2-1; the D is unclear. The CDR3 covers 19 residues. The germline V gene encodes CDR1 MNHEY and CDR2 SMNVEV (reference sequence). Trimming took 5 bases from V and 5 from J, leaving 28 bases between them.

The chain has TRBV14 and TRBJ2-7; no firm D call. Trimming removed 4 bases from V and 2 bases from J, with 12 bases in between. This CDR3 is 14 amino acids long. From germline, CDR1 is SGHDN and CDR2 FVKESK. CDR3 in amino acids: CASSRLGTTYEQYF. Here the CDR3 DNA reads TGTGCCAGCAGCCGCCTAGGTACCACCTACGAGCAGTACTTC. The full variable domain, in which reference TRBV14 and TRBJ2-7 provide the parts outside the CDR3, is EAGVTQFPSHSVIEKGQTVTLRCDPISGHDNLYWYRRVMGKEIKFLLHFVKESKQDESGMPNNRFLAERTGGTYSTLKVQPAELEDSGVYFCASSRLGTTYEQYFGPGTRLTVT.

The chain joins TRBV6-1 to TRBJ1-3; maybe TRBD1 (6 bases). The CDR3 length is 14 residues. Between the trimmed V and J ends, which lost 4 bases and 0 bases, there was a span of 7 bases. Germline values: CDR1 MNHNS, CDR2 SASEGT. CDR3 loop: CASSGQDSGNTIYF. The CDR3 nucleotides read TGTGCCAGCAGTGGACAGGACTCTGGAAACACCATATATTTT.

The CDR3 protein is CASSHRWRGGQETQYF. The CDR3 DNA sequence: TGTGCCAGCAGCCACCGTTGGCGTGGGGGGCAAGAGACCCAGTACTTC. The V and J genes are TRBV14 and TRBJ2-5, with D maybe TRBD2 (6 bases). CDR1 SGHDN and CDR2 FVKESK come from the germline V gene. CDR3 length equals 16 residues. Deletions cut 3 bases from V and 2 bases from J, with 16 bases between.

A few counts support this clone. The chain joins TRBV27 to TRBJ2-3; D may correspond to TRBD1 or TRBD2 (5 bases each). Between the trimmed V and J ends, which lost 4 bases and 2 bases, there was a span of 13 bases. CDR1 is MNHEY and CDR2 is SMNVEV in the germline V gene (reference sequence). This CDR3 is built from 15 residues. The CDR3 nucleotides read TGTGCCAGCAGTTCTAGGGACGCGGCCACAGATACGCAGTATTTT. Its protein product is CASSSRDAATDTQYF.